The clone carrying this TCR beta chain turned up a few times. Its antigen is unknown. This entry belongs to a study of T-cell memory formation after mild COVID-19. About the study: Largely, the TCR clusters proved donor specific.

The junction had 6 bases not matched to a gene; V was cut back by 2 bases and J by 0 bases. CDR1 and CDR2 (germline): SGHRS, YFSETQ. CDR3 length equals 17 residues. TCR alpha and TCR beta cDNA libraries carrying sample barcodes and UMIs came from 5'RACE with constant-segment primers. From the 5' RACE reads, TCRdb called clonotypes with MiXCR, one entry per CDR3 protein. The table lists roughly 510,000 distinct CDR3 sequences, 15% to 20% of them singletons, with roughly 8% in the top ten. Study results and limitations: The second-wave clones peaking on day 37 were not confirmed as SARS-CoV-2-specific. The study found balanced CD4/CD8 in clones contracting day 15 to 85 and a CD4+ lean in later expanders.

Sequencing used PBMCs or a T cell subset sorted from them (not recorded which). The source of this sequence is an adult woman who had mild COVID-19 (a few samples of this study predate the infection). Cell type and time point are not known. The rearrangement links TRBV5-1 to TRBJ2-3; 10 nucleotides match TRBD2. This CDR3 reads CASSLALAGASTDTQYF. CDR3 in DNA: TGCGCCAGCAGCTTAGCTCTAGCGGGGGCCAGCACAGATACGCAGTATTTT.